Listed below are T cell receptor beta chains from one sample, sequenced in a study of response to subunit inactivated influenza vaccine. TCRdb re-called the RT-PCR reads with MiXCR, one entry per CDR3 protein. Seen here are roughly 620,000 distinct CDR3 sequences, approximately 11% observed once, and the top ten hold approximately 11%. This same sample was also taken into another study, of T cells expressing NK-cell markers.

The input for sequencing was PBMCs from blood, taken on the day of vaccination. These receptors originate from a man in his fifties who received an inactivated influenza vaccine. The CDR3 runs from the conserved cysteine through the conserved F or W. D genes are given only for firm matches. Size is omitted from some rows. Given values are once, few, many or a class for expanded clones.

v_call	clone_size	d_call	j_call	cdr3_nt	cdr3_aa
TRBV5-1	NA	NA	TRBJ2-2	TGCGCCAGCAGTCCCAGGGGAGACGGGGAGCTGTTTTTT	CASSPRGDGELFF
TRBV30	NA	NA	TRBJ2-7	TGTGCCTGGGGTATCTGGACCTACGAGCAGTACTTC	CAWGIWTYEQYF
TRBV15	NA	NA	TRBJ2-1	TGTGCCACCAGCAGAGATCCCCACTTCCACGCGGGACCCCTAACGTACAATGAGCAGTTCTTC	CATSRDPHFHAGPLTYNEQFF
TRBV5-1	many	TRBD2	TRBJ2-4	TGCGCCAGCAGCTTGCGGGAGGCGGCCAAAAACATTCAGTACTTC	CASSLREAAKNIQYF
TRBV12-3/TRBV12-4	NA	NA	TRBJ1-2	TGTGCCAGCCGAACAGGGACGAACTATGGCTACACCTTC	CASRTGTNYGYTF
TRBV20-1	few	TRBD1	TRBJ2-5	TGCAGTGCTAGAGACGCACAGGGGAGAGAGACCCAGTACTTC	CSARDAQGRETQYF
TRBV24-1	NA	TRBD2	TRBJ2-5	TGTGCCACCAGTGATGCCGGGACTAAGAACCAAGAGACCCAGTACTTC	CATSDAGTKNQETQYF
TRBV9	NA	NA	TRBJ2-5	TGTGCCAGCAGCGTAAGCCCTGATAAAGAGACCCAGTACTTC	CASSVSPDKETQYF
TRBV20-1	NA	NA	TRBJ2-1	TGCAGTGCTAAAGACAGGAGGCTAGAGTGGAACAATGAGCAGTTCTTC	CSAKDRRLEWNNEQFF
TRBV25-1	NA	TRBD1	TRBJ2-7	TGTGCCAGCAGTGGGACAGGGCTATACGAGCAGTACTTC	CASSGTGLYEQYF
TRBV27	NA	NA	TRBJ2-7	TGTGCCAGCAGTCCCCGCTCCACCTACGAGCAGTACTTC	CASSPRSTYEQYF
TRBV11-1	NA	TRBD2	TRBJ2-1	TGTGCCAGCAGCCGGACTAGCGGGGGCCAAAGCTCCTACAATGAGCAGTTCTTC	CASSRTSGGQSSYNEQFF
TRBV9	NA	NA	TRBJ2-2	TGTGCCAGCAGCGATACTTCGGGGACGAGACCCCCTAGGCCCGAGAACACCGGGGAGCTGTTTTTT	CASSDTSGTRPPRPENTGELFF
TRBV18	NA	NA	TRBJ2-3	TGTGCCAGCTCAAACAACGCAGGGTTAGATACGCAGTATTTT	CASSNNAGLDTQYF
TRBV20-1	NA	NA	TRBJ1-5	TGCAGTGCTAGAGATTACAGTCATAGCAATCAGCCCCAGCATTTT	CSARDYSHSNQPQHF
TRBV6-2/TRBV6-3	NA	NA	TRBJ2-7	TGTGCCGGGGGGAGACGTGGACCCCCCTACGAGCAGTACTTC	CAGGRRGPPYEQYF
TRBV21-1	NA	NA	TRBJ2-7	TGTGCCAGCAGCAATCTATCCCAGGGAGAGCAGTACTTC	CASSNLSQGEQYF
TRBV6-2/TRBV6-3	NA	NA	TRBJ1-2	TGTGCCACCCTGCAGGGGAATTTCGACTATGGCTACACCTTC	CATLQGNFDYGYTF
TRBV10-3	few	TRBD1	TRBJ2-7	TGTGCCATCAGTGGAGAGGGGGCCTTTTACGAGCAGTACTTC	CAISGEGAFYEQYF
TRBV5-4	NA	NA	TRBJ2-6	TGTGCCAGCAGCGTACAGATCTCTGGGGCCAACGTCCTGACTTTC	CASSVQISGANVLTF
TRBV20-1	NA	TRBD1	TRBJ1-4	TGCAGTGCGCGGACAGGGGACGGTAATGAAAAACTGTTTTTT	CSARTGDGNEKLFF
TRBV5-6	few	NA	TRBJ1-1	TGTGCCAGCAGCTTTCGGGCGGCAAGGAGCACTGAAGCTTTCTTT	CASSFRAARSTEAFF
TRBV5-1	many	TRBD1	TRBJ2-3	TGCGCCAGCAGCGGGACAGGGAGGGCAGATACGCAGTATTTT	CASSGTGRADTQYF
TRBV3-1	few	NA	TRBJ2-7	TGTGCCAGCAGCCAAGATGGACAGTCCTACGAGCAGTACTTC	CASSQDGQSYEQYF
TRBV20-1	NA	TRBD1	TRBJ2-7	TGCAGTGCTTCTCGTCCGGGACAGGGGGCGAAAGAGCAGTACTTC	CSASRPGQGAKEQYF